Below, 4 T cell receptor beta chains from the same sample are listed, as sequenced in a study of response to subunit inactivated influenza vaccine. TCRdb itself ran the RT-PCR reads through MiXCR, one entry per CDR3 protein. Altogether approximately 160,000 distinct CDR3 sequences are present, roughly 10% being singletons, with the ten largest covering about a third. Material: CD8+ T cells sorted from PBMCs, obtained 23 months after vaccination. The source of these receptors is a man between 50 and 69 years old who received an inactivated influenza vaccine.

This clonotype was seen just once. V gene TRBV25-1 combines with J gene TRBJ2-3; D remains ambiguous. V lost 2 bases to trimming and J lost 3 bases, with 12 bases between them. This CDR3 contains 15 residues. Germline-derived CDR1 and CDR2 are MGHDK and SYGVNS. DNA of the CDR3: TGTGCCAGCAGTGAAGGACCCTTAAGAACAGATACGCAGTATTTT. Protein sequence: CASSEGPLRTDTQYF.

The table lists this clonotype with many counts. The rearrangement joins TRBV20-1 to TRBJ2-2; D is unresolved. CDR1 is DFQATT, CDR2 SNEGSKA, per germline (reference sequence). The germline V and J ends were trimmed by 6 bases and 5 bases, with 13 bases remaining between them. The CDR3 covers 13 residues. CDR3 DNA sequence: TGCAGTGCCCCTACAGTTTTAACCGGGGAGCTGTTTTTT. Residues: CSAPTVLTGELFF.

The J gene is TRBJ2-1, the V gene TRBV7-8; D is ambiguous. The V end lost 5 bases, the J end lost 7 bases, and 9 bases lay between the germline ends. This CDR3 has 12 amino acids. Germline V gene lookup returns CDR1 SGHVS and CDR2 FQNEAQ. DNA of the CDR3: TGTGCCAGCAGCGTCTCTAAAAATGAGCAGTTCTTC. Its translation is CASSVSKNEQFF.

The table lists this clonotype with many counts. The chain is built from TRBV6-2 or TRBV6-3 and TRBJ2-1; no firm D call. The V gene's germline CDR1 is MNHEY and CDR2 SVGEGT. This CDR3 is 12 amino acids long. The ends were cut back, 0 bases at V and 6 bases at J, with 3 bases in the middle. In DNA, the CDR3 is TGTGCCAGCAGTTACTCGTTCAATGAGCAGTTCTTC. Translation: CASSYSFNEQFF.